These T cell receptor beta chains were read from a single sample in a study of Ad26.COV2.S vaccination and SARS-CoV-2 variants. Profiling relied on immunoSEQ multiplex PCR, and the TCRdb table lists in-frame clones only, not all of them. Altogether 350,000 to 400,000 clones are present, about 85% being singletons, with the ten largest covering under 4%. This specimen consisted of peripheral blood, obtained in a trial of Ad26.COV2.S vaccine versus placebo. These TCRs come from a person between 18 and 65 years old who received the Ad26.COV2.S COVID-19 vaccine or a placebo. Each CDR3 is given with its conserved first and last residue. The order of the fields is V gene, J gene, clone size, D gene, CDR3 DNA, CDR3 protein. The D gene is left open where the match is weak. The listing skips clone size in some rows; elsewhere it reads once, few, many or a size class.

>TRBV27|TRBJ2-7|.|TRBD2
TGTGCCAGCAGCCTTAGCGGGGGGGCATCGACCTACGAGCAGTACTTC
CASSLSGGASTYEQYF
>TRBV12-2|TRBJ1-5|.|.
TGTGCAAGTCGCCCCGGGACAGGGGTTAGCAATCAGCCCCAGCATTTT
CASRPGTGVSNQPQHF
>TRBV24-1|TRBJ2-2|.|.
TGTGCCACCAGTGATTTTGGGGTCGGGGAGCTGTTTTTT
CATSDFGVGELFF
>TRBV4-1|TRBJ1-5|.|.
TGCGCCAGCAGCCAAGCCTGGATCGCTCAGCCCCAGCATTTT
CASSQAWIAQPQHF
>TRBV7-2|TRBJ2-5|.|TRBD2
TGTGCCAGCAGCCGCGGGGGATATGGGGAGACCCAGTACTTC
CASSRGGYGETQYF
>TRBV25-1|TRBJ1-1|.|.
TGTGCCAGCAGTGGTCTTATGGTAGGGGGCACTGAAGCTTTCTTT
CASSGLMVGGTEAFF
>TRBV3-1/TRBV3-2|TRBJ2-2|once|.
TGTGCCAGCAGCCAAAGCCCGGGGGTTAACACCGGGGAGCTGTTTTTT
CASSQSPGVNTGELFF
>TRBV5-1|TRBJ2-7|.|TRBD1
TGCGCCAGCAGCTTGGGGTGGACAGGGAGCTCCTACGAGCAGTACTTC
CASSLGWTGSSYEQYF
>TRBV5-6|TRBJ2-1|.|.
TGTGCCAGCAGCTTCTTCGAGGGGGGGTCCTCCAATGAGCAGTTCTTC
CASSFFEGGSSNEQFF
>TRBV4-1|TRBJ2-2|.|TRBD2
TGCGCCAGCGGGCTTAGCGGGTCTAATGGGGAGCTGTTTTTT
CASGLSGSNGELFF
>TRBV5-1|TRBJ2-5|.|.
TGCGCCAGCAGCTTGTACTCTCTTCAAGAGACCCAGTACTTC
CASSLYSLQETQYF
>TRBV3-1/TRBV3-2|TRBJ1-1|.|.
TGTGCCAGCAGCTATAGGGACACTGAAGCTTTCTTT
CASSYRDTEAFF
>TRBV7-2|TRBJ2-7|.|TRBD2
TGTGCCAGCAGCTTAGTGCGGGGGGGATTCTACGAGCAGTACTTC
CASSLVRGGFYEQYF
>TRBV4-3|TRBJ2-6|.|.
TGCGCCAGCAGCCAAATGTGGACACCCGACTTATCTGGGGCCAACGTCCTGACTTTC
CASSQMWTPDLSGANVLTF
>TRBV5-1|TRBJ2-7|.|TRBD2
TGCGCCAGCAGCCCCCGGACTAGCGGAGACTACGAGCAGTACTTC
CASSPRTSGDYEQYF
>TRBV7-6|TRBJ2-7|.|TRBD1
TGTGCCAGCAGCCAGAGGACAGGGAGCTCCTACGAGCAGTACTTC
CASSQRTGSSYEQYF
>TRBV21-1|TRBJ1-2|.|.
TGTGCCAGCAGCATTCTTACCGGACAGGGGGCGGAAGGCTACACCTTC
CASSILTGQGAEGYTF
>TRBV4-2|TRBJ2-3|.|.
TGTGCCAGCAGCCAATTTAGCACTAGCACAGATACGCAGTATTTT
CASSQFSTSTDTQYF
>TRBV5-1|TRBJ2-7|.|TRBD1
TGCGCCAGCAGCCTCGGGACAGGGATTACCTACGAGCAGTACTTC
CASSLGTGITYEQYF
>TRBV11-1|TRBJ1-1|.|.
TGTGCCAGCAGCTTTGGTTGGGCGAGCACTGAAGCTTTCTTT
CASSFGWASTEAFF
>TRBV5-4|TRBJ1-1|.|TRBD1
TGTGCCAGCAGCAGAGTGACAGGGGGGAACACTGAAGCTTTCTTT
CASSRVTGGNTEAFF
>TRBV3-1/TRBV3-2|TRBJ2-7|few|.
TGTGCCAGCAGCCAAACAGCCGGGACCGCCGGAACTCTCTACGAGCAGTACTTC
CASSQTAGTAGTLYEQYF
>TRBV29-1|TRBJ1-1|.|.
TGCAGCGTTGGTGTGGTTGGGACTGAAGCTTTCTTT
CSVGVVGTEAFF
>TRBV29-1|TRBJ1-2|.|.
TGCAGCGTTGGACAGTCCAAAGGGTATGGCTACACCTTC
CSVGQSKGYGYTF
>TRBV4-2|TRBJ1-1|.|.
TGTGCCAGCAGCCAAGATGTGACAGAAAACACTGAAGCTTTCTTT
CASSQDVTENTEAFF
>TRBV2|TRBJ2-7|.|TRBD1
TGTGCCAGCAGTGAACAGGGGGTCTCCTACGAGCAGTACTTC
CASSEQGVSYEQYF
>TRBV5-1|TRBJ2-4|.|TRBD1
TGCGCCAGCAGCTCCACGACAGGGGAAAACATTCAGTACTTC
CASSSTTGENIQYF
>TRBV19|TRBJ1-2|.|TRBD1
TGTGCCAGTAGTATAGTAGGGACAGGGGTACACTATGGCTACACCTTC
CASSIVGTGVHYGYTF
>TRBV12-3/TRBV12-4|TRBJ1-1|.|.
TGTGCCAGCAGCCGAAACACTGAAGCTTTCTTT
CASSRNTEAFF
>TRBV29-1|TRBJ2-7|.|.
TGCAGCGTCGGTACAGGGAGCGAGCAGTACTTC
CSVGTGSEQYF
>TRBV5-6|TRBJ1-6|.|.
TGTGCCAGCAGCTTGGCCCTAGGGGTCGGATCACCCCTCCACTTT
CASSLALGVGSPLHF
>TRBV18|TRBJ2-7|few|.
TGTGCCAGCTCACCACCGGACAGAACCTACGAGCAGTACTTC
CASSPPDRTYEQYF
>TRBV19|TRBJ2-6|few|.
TGTGCCAGTAGTATTTCTTCTGGGGCCAACGTCCTGACTTTC
CASSISSGANVLTF
>TRBV4-1|TRBJ1-3|.|.
TGCGCCAGCAGGCCCAGGGCCCCTGGAAACACCATATATTTT
CASRPRAPGNTIYF
>TRBV7-2|TRBJ2-7|.|.
TGTGCCAGCAGCTTAGACGGGTCAGCCTCCTACGAGCAGTACTTC
CASSLDGSASYEQYF